The clone carrying this TCR beta chain was found many times. Its antigen is currently unknown. Every patient was untreated before thyroid surgery. The source of the sample is a study of metastatic and nonmetastatic thyroid tumors. Study details: Malignant and benign thyroid patients had repertoires compared in peripheral blood and tumor or nodule tissue. The study, taken as a whole, reports: Across blood and tumor, TCR beta diversity in malignant thyroid tumors was reportedly significantly higher than in benign nodules.

Per the original methods: Between-group CDR3 differences, defined by clinicopathological status, yielded a distant-metastasis classifier for papillary thyroid cancer. TCRdb re-called the PCR reads via MiXCR. TCRdb, not the authors, supplied the V and J calls. Of about 90,000 clones listed, around 7.8% are singletons. Material: blood. This TCR was recovered from a female donor with papillary thyroid cancer or a benign thyroid nodule (not recorded which). Some clones in this sample may be carry-over from other donors' samples.

The CDR3 nucleotides read TGTGCCAGCAGTGAAAATTGGCCAGGGGGCGGCGGTTCGGCTAATGAAAAACTGTTTTTT. It yields the protein CASSENWPGGGGSANEKLFF. The chain carries TRBV2 and TRBJ1-4; 8 nucleotides align to TRBD1. V was pared by 2 bases and J by 3 bases, with 17 bases of the junction left unmatched. The CDR3 loop spans 20 amino acids. Germline lookup yields CDR1 SNHLY and CDR2 FYNNEI.